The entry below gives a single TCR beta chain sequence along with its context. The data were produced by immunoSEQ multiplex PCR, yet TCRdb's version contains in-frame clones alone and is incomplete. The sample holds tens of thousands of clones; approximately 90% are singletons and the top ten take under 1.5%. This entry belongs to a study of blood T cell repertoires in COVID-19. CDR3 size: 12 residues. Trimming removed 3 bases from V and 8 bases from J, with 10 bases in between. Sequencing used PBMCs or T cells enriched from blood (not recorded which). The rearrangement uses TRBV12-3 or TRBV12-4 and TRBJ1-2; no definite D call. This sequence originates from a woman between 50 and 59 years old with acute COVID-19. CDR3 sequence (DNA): TGTGCCAGCAGTTTTGGAGGGTACGGCTACACCTTC. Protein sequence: CASSFGGYGYTF.